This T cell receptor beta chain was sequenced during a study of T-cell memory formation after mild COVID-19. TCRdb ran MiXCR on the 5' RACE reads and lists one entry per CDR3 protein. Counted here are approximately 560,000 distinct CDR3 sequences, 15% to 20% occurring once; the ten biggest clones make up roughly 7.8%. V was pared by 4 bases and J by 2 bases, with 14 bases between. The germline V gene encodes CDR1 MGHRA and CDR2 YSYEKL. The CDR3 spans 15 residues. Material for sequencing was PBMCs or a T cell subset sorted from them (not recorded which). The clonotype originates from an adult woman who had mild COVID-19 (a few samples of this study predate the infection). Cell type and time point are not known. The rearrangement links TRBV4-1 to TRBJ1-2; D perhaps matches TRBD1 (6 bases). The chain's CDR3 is CASSRTGQTNYGYTF. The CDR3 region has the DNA TGCGCCAGCAGCCGGACGGGACAAACCAACTATGGCTACACCTTC.